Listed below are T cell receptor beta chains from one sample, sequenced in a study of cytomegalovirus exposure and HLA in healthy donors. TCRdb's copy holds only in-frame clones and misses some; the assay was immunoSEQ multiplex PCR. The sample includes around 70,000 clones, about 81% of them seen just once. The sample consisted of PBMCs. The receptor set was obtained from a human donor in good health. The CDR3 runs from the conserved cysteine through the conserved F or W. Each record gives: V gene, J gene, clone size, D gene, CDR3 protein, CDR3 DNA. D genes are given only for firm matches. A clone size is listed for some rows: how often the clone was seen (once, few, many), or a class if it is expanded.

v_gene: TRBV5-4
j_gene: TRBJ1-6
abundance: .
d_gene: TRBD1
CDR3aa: CASSRDSGNSPLHF
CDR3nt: TGTGCCAGCAGCCGGGACAGCGGGAATTCACCCCTCCACTTT

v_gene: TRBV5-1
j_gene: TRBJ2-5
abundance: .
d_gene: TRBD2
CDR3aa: CASSSAGGQQETQYF
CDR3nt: TGCGCCAGCAGCTCAGCGGGGGGCCAACAAGAGACCCAGTACTTC

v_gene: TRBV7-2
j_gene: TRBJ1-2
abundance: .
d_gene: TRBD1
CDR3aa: CASSLTNRGGYGYTF
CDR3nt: TGTGCCAGCAGCTTAACTAACAGGGGAGGCTATGGCTACACCTTC

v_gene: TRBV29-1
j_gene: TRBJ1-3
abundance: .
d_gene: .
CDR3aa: CSAPRTGSGNTIYF
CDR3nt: TGCAGCGCTCCTAGAACAGGGTCTGGAAACACCATATATTTT

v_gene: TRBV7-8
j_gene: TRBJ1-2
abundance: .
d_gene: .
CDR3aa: CASSPQQGFNGYTF
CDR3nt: TGTGCCAGCAGCCCACAACAGGGATTCAATGGCTACACCTTC

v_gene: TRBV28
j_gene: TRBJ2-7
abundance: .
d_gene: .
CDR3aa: CASRTADPEQYF
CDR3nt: TGTGCCAGCCGAACAGCGGATCCCGAGCAGTACTTC

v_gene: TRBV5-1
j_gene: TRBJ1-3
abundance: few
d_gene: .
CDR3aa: CASSPTGSGSGNTIYF
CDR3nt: TGCGCCAGCAGCCCCACAGGGAGTGGCTCTGGAAACACCATATATTTT

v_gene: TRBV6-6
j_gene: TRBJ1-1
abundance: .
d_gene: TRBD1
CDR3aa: CASIRQGEAFF
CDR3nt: TGTGCCAGCATTCGACAGGGTGAAGCTTTCTTT

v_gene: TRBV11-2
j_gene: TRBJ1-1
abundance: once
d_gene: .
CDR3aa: CASSGHGGAFF
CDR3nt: TGTGCCAGCAGCGGCCATGGAGGGGCTTTCTTT

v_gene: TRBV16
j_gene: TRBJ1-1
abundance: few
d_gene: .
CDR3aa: CASSQSGRGLTEAFF
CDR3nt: TGTGCCAGCAGCCAATCGGGGAGGGGTCTCACTGAAGCTTTCTTT

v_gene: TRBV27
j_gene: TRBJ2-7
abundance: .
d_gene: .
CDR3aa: CASSPTPVFEQYF
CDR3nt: TGTGCCAGCAGTCCCACCCCGGTTTTCGAGCAGTACTTC